The rows below give T cell receptor beta chains drawn from one sample of a study of blood T cell repertoires in COVID-19. Measured with immunoSEQ multiplex PCR; TCRdb has only the in-frame clones, and not every one. The sample lists 330,000 or so clones, 87% seen once, with 2.5% to 3% in the top ten. Sequenced: PBMCs or T cells enriched from blood (not recorded which). The receptor set was obtained from a woman between 25 and 40 years old who had recovered from COVID-19. Both conserved end residues are part of each CDR3. D genes are given only for firm matches. Size is omitted from some rows. Given values are once, few, many or a class for expanded clones.

>.|TRBV24-1|TRBJ2-3|TRBD1
CATSDSGQGTDTQYF
>.|TRBV19|TRBJ1-3|TRBD1
CASSSEQGITIYF
>few|TRBV5-4|TRBJ1-3|TRBD1
CASSLEFGTASGNTIYF
>.|TRBV11-2|TRBJ1-1|.
CASSLYYGQGFGTEAFF
>.|TRBV5-4|TRBJ1-2|.
CASSSQTQEGGYTF
>few|TRBV19|TRBJ2-1|.
CASSMFPGDLSYNEQFF
>.|TRBV6-1|TRBJ2-5|TRBD2
CASSEGGIAGGYQETQYF
>.|TRBV28|TRBJ1-1|.
CASSFPSTVEAFF
>.|TRBV27|TRBJ1-3|.
CASSSPQGLIGNTIYF
>few|TRBV29-1|TRBJ1-2|.
CSVGVLDYGYTF
>.|TRBV27|TRBJ1-5|.
CASRETRGPQHF
>few|TRBV4-2|TRBJ2-1|TRBD2
CASSPGLAEASEQFF
>.|TRBV5-1|TRBJ1-4|.
CASSLGFRGSNEKLFF
>few|TRBV4-1|TRBJ1-6|TRBD1
CASSQGDRVNSPLHF
>.|TRBV7-8|TRBJ2-1|.
CASSLGGGEQFF
>.|TRBV29-1|TRBJ2-7|.
CSVDGLQGSYEQYF
>medium-sized|TRBV24-1|TRBJ2-2|.
CATSDLSRDTGELFF